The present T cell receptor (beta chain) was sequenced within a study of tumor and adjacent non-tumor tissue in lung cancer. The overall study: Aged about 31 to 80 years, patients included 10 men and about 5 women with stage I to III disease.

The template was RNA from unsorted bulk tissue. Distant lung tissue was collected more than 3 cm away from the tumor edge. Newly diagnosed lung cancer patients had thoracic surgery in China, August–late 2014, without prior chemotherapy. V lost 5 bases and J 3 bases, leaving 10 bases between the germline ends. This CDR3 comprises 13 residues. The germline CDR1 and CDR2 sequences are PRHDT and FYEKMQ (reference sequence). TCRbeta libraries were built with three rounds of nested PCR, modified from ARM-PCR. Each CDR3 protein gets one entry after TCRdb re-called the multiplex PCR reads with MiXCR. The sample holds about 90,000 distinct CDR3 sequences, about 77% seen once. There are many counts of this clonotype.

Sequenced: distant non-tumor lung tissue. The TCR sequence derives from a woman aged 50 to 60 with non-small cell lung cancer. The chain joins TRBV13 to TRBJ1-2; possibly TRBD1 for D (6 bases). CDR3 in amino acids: CASSRSGDYGYTF. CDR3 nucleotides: TGTGCCAGCAGCCGGTCAGGGGACTATGGCTACACCTTC.